The 24 T cell receptor beta chains given below trace back to one sample, sequenced in a study of blood T cell repertoires in COVID-19. Produced via immunoSEQ multiplex PCR; TCRdb's table is partial and in-frame only. The sample holds 70,000 to 95,000 clones, approximately 78% seen once. Input material: peripheral blood. The receptors derive from a man in his 60s with COVID-19, enrolled during active disease.

This clone has only a few counts. This chain uses TRBV3-1 (or the pseudogene TRBV3-2) with TRBJ1-1, with D hard to call. V gave up 4 bases and J gave up 2 bases, with 8 bases separating them. Per germline, CDR1 LGHDT and CDR2 YNNKEL (reference sequence). CDR3 size: 13 residues. The CDR3 loop is CASSPGHNTEAFF. As DNA, the CDR3 is TGTGCCAGCAGCCCCGGTCACAACACTGAAGCTTTCTTT.

Only a few counts were recorded for this clone. V and J are TRBV25-1 and TRBJ2-7; TRBD1 might be the D (5 bases). Germline V gene lookup returns CDR1 MGHDK and CDR2 SYGVNS. The germline V and J ends were trimmed by 5 bases and 1 base, with 12 bases remaining between them. CDR3 length equals 14 residues. The CDR3 protein is CASSKTVLSYEQYF. The CDR3 nucleotides are TGTGCCAGCAGTAAGACAGTGCTTTCCTACGAGCAGTACTTC.

The rearrangement joins TRBV2 to TRBJ2-7; TRBD1 might be the D (6 bases). CDR1 SNHLY and CDR2 FYNNEI come from the germline V gene. The length of the CDR3 is 15 residues. V gave up 2 bases and J gave up 5 bases, with 16 bases separating them. This CDR3 is CASSEPGHLKDEQYF. The DNA of the CDR3 is TGTGCCAGCAGTGAACCGGGACACCTGAAGGACGAGCAGTACTTC.

Notes on this clone: Other DNA sequences in the sample encode the same CDR3. This rearrangement joins TRBV27 to TRBJ1-6; D unclear. Trimming left V 8 bases short and J 7 bases short, with 12 bases between. The CDR3 runs 13 residues. CDR1 and CDR2 from the germline V gene are MNHEY and SMNVEV (reference sequence). CDR3 protein: CASSWAGNSPLHF. The CDR3 DNA reads TGTGCCAGCTCTTGGGCGGGGAATTCACCCCTCCACTTT.

The chain is built from TRBV5-1 and TRBJ2-5; 8 bases line up with TRBD1. V lost 2 bases to trimming and J lost 5 bases; unmatched junction nucleotides: 5. Per the germline V gene, CDR1 is SGHRS and CDR2 is YFSETQ. The CDR3 covers 14 residues. The chain's CDR3 is CASSFTQGAETQYF. CDR3 in DNA: TGCGCCAGCAGCTTTACGCAGGGGGCTGAGACCCAGTACTTC.

The chain is built from TRBV3-1 (or the pseudogene TRBV3-2) and TRBJ2-1; 13 nucleotides match TRBD2. Losses at the gene ends were 5 bases for V and 9 bases for J; bases not matched to a gene: 4. Germline values: CDR1 LGHDT, CDR2 YNNKEL (reference sequence). The length of the CDR3 is 14 residues. The CDR3 DNA reads as TGTGCCAGCAGCAAACGGACTAGCGGGAGTGAGCAGTTCTTC. This encodes CASSKRTSGSEQFF.

J is TRBJ1-1 and V is TRBV27, with 7 bases identical to TRBD1. The length of the CDR3 is 14 residues. V lost 8 bases and J lost 2; bases outside the gene matches: 8. CDR1 is MNHEY and CDR2 is SMNVEV in the germline V gene (reference sequence). The CDR3 reads CASGYDRANTEAFF. CDR3 DNA: TGTGCCAGCGGCTATGACAGGGCTAACACTGAAGCTTTCTTT.

The J gene is TRBJ2-3, the V gene TRBV2; D call uncertain. The CDR3 sequence is 10 residues long. From germline, CDR1 is SNHLY and CDR2 FYNNEI. The V end was cut by 7 bases, the J end by 6 bases, with 5 bases between. The CDR3 region has the DNA TGTGCCAGCAATAGTGATACGCAGTATTTT. Amino acid sequence: CASNSDTQYF.

The J gene is TRBJ2-4, the V gene TRBV30; possible D gene TRBD1, 5 bases. Germline assignment: CDR1 GTSNPN and CDR2 SVGIG (reference sequence). The germline V and J ends were trimmed by 2 bases and 6 bases, with 14 bases remaining between them. The CDR3 runs 14 residues. The CDR3 coding sequence is TGTGCCTGGAGTTCGACAGCCTGGGGAAACATTCAGTACTTC. Residues: CAWSSTAWGNIQYF.

In regard to this clone: A much larger clone lies one base from this, so it may be a read error. Other DNA sequences from this sample encode an identical CDR3 as well. This chain connects TRBV5-5 to TRBJ2-3, with 9 bases matching TRBD2. This CDR3 has 16 amino acids. V lost 10 bases to trimming and J lost 14 bases; unmatched junction nucleotides: 26. Germline V gene sequence: CDR1 SGHKS, CDR2 YYEKEE (reference sequence). The CDR3 reads CARWLGGGGRALPGYF. CDR3 DNA: TGTGCCCGCTGGTTGGGTGGGGGCGGGAGGGCCCTCCCTGGGTATTTT.

The gene calls are TRBV27 and TRBJ2-2; 7 bases agree with TRBD1. The V segment lost 6 bases and the J segment 16 bases; nucleotides outside the gene matches: 2. Germline CDR1 and CDR2: MNHEY and SMNVEV (reference sequence). The CDR3 covers 9 residues. The CDR3 spells CASRGGKFF. Written as DNA, the CDR3 is TGTGCCAGCAGAGGGGGCAAGTTTTTT.

The genes are TRBV2 and TRBJ2-1; the match to TRBD2 covers 8 bases. Trimming took 7 bases from V and 1 from J; bases not matched to a gene: 21. This CDR3 is built from 20 residues. Germline CDR1 SNHLY, CDR2 FYNNEI. The CDR3: CASTNRPPSGSLFSYNEQFF. The CDR3 DNA reads TGTGCCAGCACCAACCGCCCTCCCAGCGGGAGTTTGTTTTCCTACAATGAGCAGTTCTTC. The entire variable domain, with the rest obtained from reference TRBV2 and TRBJ2-1, is as follows: EPEVTQTPSHQVTQMGQEVILRCVPISNHLYFYWYRQILGQKVEFLVSFYNNEISEKSEIFDDQFSVERPDGSNFTLKIRSTKLEDSAMYFCASTNRPPSGSLFSYNEQFFGPGTRLTVL.

This chain links TRBV6-2 or TRBV6-3 with TRBJ1-2, with D possibly matching TRBD1 (6 bases). The CDR3 has 17 amino acids. Germline CDR1 reads MNHEY; CDR2 reads SVGEGT. V was pared by 7 bases and J by 0 bases, with 21 bases between. The CDR3 nucleotides read TGTGCCAGCACCCCGGTGGCAGGGGCTATTTCTAACTATGGCTACACCTTC. It translates to CASTPVAGAISNYGYTF.

The chain uses TRBV27 and TRBJ2-7; 11 bases are a match to TRBD1. V dropped 5 bases and J dropped 2; count of bases not matched to a gene: 5. Looked up from germline, CDR1 is MNHEY and CDR2 is SMNVEV (reference sequence). This CDR3 contains 15 residues. The CDR3 sequence is CASSTRGQGAYEQYF. CDR3 DNA: TGTGCCAGCAGTACCCGGGGACAGGGGGCCTACGAGCAGTACTTC.

The rearrangement links TRBV9 to TRBJ1-2; 9 bases agree with TRBD1. The CDR3 has 13 amino acids. J lost 6 bases, V lost 2 bases, and 2 bases had no gene match. Germline V gene sequence: CDR1 SGDLS, CDR2 YYNGEE. CDR3 nucleotides: TGTGCCAGCAGCGTCCGGACAGGGGATGGCTACACCTTC. Encoded protein: CASSVRTGDGYTF.

This rearrangement joins TRBV5-1 to TRBJ2-5, with TRBD1 matching over 7 bases. CDR1 and CDR2 from the germline V gene are SGHRS and YFSETQ. The CDR3 has 16 residues. V lost 0 bases, J lost 1 base, and 6 bases stayed unmatched. The CDR3 is CASSLGNRGTQETQYF. Here the CDR3 DNA reads TGCGCCAGCAGCTTGGGTAACAGGGGCACCCAAGAGACCCAGTACTTC.

This chain uses TRBV7-9 with TRBJ1-5, with a tentative D call TRBD1 (6 bases). Trimming pared 8 bases from V and 2 bases from J, leaving 10 bases between. The CDR3 covers 13 residues. The germline V gene encodes CDR1 SEHNR and CDR2 FQNEAQ (reference sequence). The CDR3 DNA follows: TGTGCCAGCGGGGCAGGGGGCAATCAGCCCCAGCATTTT. Translating it yields CASGAGGNQPQHF.

This chain links TRBV5-4 with TRBJ1-1, with 10 positions matching TRBD1. CDR3 size: 14 residues. J gave up 6 bases and V 5 bases, and 7 bases lay outside the gene matches. Germline V CDR1 and CDR2: SGHNT, YYREEE (reference sequence). The CDR3 nucleotides read TGTGCCAGCAGGCCCGGGACAGGGGTCGCTGAAGCTTTCTTT. Its translation is CASRPGTGVAEAFF.

The chain has TRBV27 and TRBJ2-1; 14 nucleotides match TRBD2. The length of the CDR3 is 20 residues. With V trimmed by 5 bases and J by 6 bases, 18 bases remained unmatched. The germline CDR1 and CDR2 sequences are MNHEY and SMNVEV (reference sequence). As DNA, the CDR3 is TGTGCCAGCAGTCTGACAGGTGGGTTCTCCGGGACTAGCGGGAGCAATGAGCAGTTCTTC. Protein sequence: CASSLTGGFSGTSGSNEQFF.

The chain couples TRBV5-5 to TRBJ1-3, with 11 nucleotides matching TRBD1. The CDR3 contains 17 residues. The trim removed 3 bases at V and 3 bases at J, leaving 8 bases unmatched. Germline CDR1 is SGHKS and CDR2 is YYEKEE (reference sequence). The CDR3 region is CASSSLGQGAGGNTIYF. The DNA of the CDR3 is TGTGCCAGCAGCTCATTAGGACAGGGGGCAGGTGGAAACACCATATATTTT.

This rearrangement joins TRBV9 to TRBJ2-3; 8 bases align to TRBD1. The germline gives CDR1 SGDLS, CDR2 YYNGEE. The length of the CDR3 is 16 residues. V shed 3 bases, J shed 2 bases, and the junction held 8 bases outside the gene matches. CDR3 coding DNA: TGTGCCAGCAGCGCGCGACAGGGGCCTTTCACAGATACGCAGTATTTT. Protein sequence: CASSARQGPFTDTQYF. The complete variable domain, with remaining parts taken from reference TRBV9 and TRBJ2-3, reads DSGVTQTPKHLITATGQRVTLRCSPRSGDLSVYWYQQSLDQGLQFLIQYYNGEERAKGNILERFSAQQFPDLHSELNLSSLELGDSALYFCASSARQGPFTDTQYFGPGTRLTVL.

This clone was counted between two and nine times. The V gene is TRBV5-1, the J gene TRBJ2-6, with unresolved D. In germline, CDR1 is SGHRS, CDR2 YFSETQ. The CDR3 sequence is 17 residues long. Trimming removed 4 bases from V and 0 bases from J, with 14 bases in between. The DNA for the CDR3 is TGCGCCAGCAGCCCTACCGGTTCAAACTCTGGGGCCAACGTCCTGACTTTC. Its translation: CASSPTGSNSGANVLTF.

The V call is TRBV9, the J call TRBJ2-5; 8 bases match TRBD1. Per germline, CDR1 SGDLS and CDR2 YYNGEE. Trimming removed 4 bases from V and 1 base from J; junction bases left unmatched: 6. There are 15 residues in the CDR3. The CDR3 spells CASSPWTGPQETQYF. For the CDR3, the DNA is TGTGCCAGCAGCCCGTGGACAGGGCCCCAAGAGACCCAGTACTTC.

This chain links TRBV5-1 with TRBJ1-1; 7 bases are a match to TRBD1. Germline assignment: CDR1 SGHRS and CDR2 YFSETQ. The CDR3 length is 12 residues. The junction had 4 bases not matched to a gene; V was cut back by 4 bases and J by 7 bases. CDR3 in DNA: TGCGCCAGCAGCGGTCGGGACAGTGAAGCTTTCTTT. Translated: CASSGRDSEAFF.